This TCR beta chain was sequenced during a study of T-cell reconstitution after alpha-beta-depleted transplantation in children. Study outcomes and limitations: Reportedly, only several hundred clones from non-depleted graft cells drove alpha-beta T-cell counts at about two months.

A TCRbeta library incorporating unique molecular identifiers was prepared. TCRdb re-called the PCR reads with MiXCR, one entry per CDR3 protein. Of fewer than 350,000 distinct CDR3 sequences in the sample, 11% were seen once. Trimming took off 0 bases at V and 0 bases at J, with 12 bases between the two ends. The germline gives CDR1 SGHDN, CDR2 FVKESK. This CDR3 has 17 residues. This clonotype has ten or more counts. The antigen remains unidentified. The V call is TRBV14, the J call TRBJ2-1; D is possibly TRBD2 (7 bases). This TCR derives from a male patient between 2 and 10 years old who had a stem cell transplant for chronic granulomatous disease, so the T cells may come from the graft donor. The sequencing here drew on peripheral blood, taken 180 days after TCRalphabeta/CD19-depleted stem cell transplant. The CDR3 loop reads CASSQEGGLSSYNEQFF. The CDR3 nucleotides are TGTGCCAGCAGCCAAGAGGGGGGGCTCAGCTCCTACAATGAGCAGTTCTTC.